Listed below are T cell receptor beta chains from one sample, sequenced in a study of circulating CD8 cells and anti-PD-1 response in melanoma. TCRdb called the reads again in MiXCR, with one record for every CDR3 protein. Of about 440 distinct CDR3 sequences in the sample, 10% were seen once. Sequenced material: CD8+ T cells from PBMCs, taken at baseline or after one month of anti-PD-1 therapy (not recorded which). The receptor set was obtained from a human donor with melanoma. Each CDR3 is given with its conserved first and last residue. D genes are given only for firm matches. Some rows mark clone size as missing; the rest say once, few, many or name a class of expanded clone.

abundance: large; j_gene: TRBJ1-1; d_gene: .; v_gene: TRBV25-1; CDR3aa: CASSEGMNTEAFF; CDR3nt: TGTGCCAGCAGTGAGGGTATGAACACTGAAGCTTTCTTT
abundance: large; j_gene: TRBJ1-5; d_gene: .; v_gene: TRBV27; CDR3aa: CASSPGRLNQPQHF; CDR3nt: TGTGCCAGCAGCCCGGGACGTCTCAATCAGCCCCAGCATTTT
abundance: large; j_gene: TRBJ2-2; d_gene: TRBD1; v_gene: TRBV28; CDR3aa: CASSVTGGRGAGELFF; CDR3nt: TGTGCCAGCAGTGTCACAGGGGGCCGAGGGGCCGGGGAGCTGTTTTTT
abundance: large; j_gene: TRBJ2-2; d_gene: TRBD1; v_gene: TRBV19; CDR3aa: CASSTDRADTGELFF; CDR3nt: TGTGCCAGTAGTACGGACAGGGCCGACACCGGGGAGCTGTTTTTT
abundance: medium-sized; j_gene: TRBJ2-1; d_gene: TRBD2; v_gene: TRBV19; CDR3aa: CASSSLAGGYNEQFF; CDR3nt: TGTGCCAGTAGCTCCCTAGCGGGAGGTTACAATGAGCAGTTCTTC
abundance: large; j_gene: TRBJ2-7; d_gene: .; v_gene: TRBV2; CDR3aa: CASSDGVEYYEQYF; CDR3nt: TGTGCCAGCAGTGATGGAGTAGAGTACTACGAGCAGTACTTC
abundance: medium-sized; j_gene: TRBJ2-5; d_gene: .; v_gene: TRBV19; CDR3aa: CASSPGVEARREVQETQYF; CDR3nt: TGTGCCAGTAGTCCAGGCGTGGAAGCGCGGAGGGAGGTCCAAGAGACCCAGTACTTC
abundance: .; j_gene: TRBJ2-3; d_gene: TRBD2; v_gene: TRBV30; CDR3aa: CAWSGGLAGVTDTQYF; CDR3nt: TGTGCCTGGAGTGGCGGGCTAGCGGGGGTCACAGATACGCAGTATTTT
abundance: large; j_gene: TRBJ2-3; d_gene: .; v_gene: TRBV7-3; CDR3aa: CASSLIGGASTDTQYF; CDR3nt: TGTGCCAGCAGCTTAATCGGGGGCGCGAGCACAGATACGCAGTATTTT
abundance: medium-sized; j_gene: TRBJ2-7; d_gene: TRBD2; v_gene: TRBV12-3/TRBV12-4; CDR3aa: CASSFGLAYEQYF; CDR3nt: TGTGCCAGCAGTTTTGGACTAGCCTACGAGCAGTACTTC
abundance: large; j_gene: TRBJ2-7; d_gene: .; v_gene: TRBV7-9; CDR3aa: CASSLEGASRPYEQYF; CDR3nt: TGTGCCAGCAGCTTAGAAGGGGCTAGCAGACCCTACGAGCAGTACTTC
abundance: large; j_gene: TRBJ2-7; d_gene: .; v_gene: TRBV27; CDR3aa: CASSLQRPTGSSYEQYF; CDR3nt: TGTGCCAGCAGTTTACAGCGCCCCACGGGAAGCTCCTACGAGCAGTACTTC
abundance: medium-sized; j_gene: TRBJ2-7; d_gene: TRBD2; v_gene: TRBV20-1; CDR3aa: CSALPGLEPFSSYEQYF; CDR3nt: TGCAGTGCTTTACCGGGACTAGAGCCATTCTCCTCCTACGAGCAGTACTTC
abundance: medium-sized; j_gene: TRBJ2-7; d_gene: .; v_gene: TRBV27; CDR3aa: CASSLSPGNSYEQYF; CDR3nt: TGTGCCAGCAGTTTATCGCCAGGAAACTCCTACGAGCAGTACTTC
abundance: medium-sized; j_gene: TRBJ2-1; d_gene: TRBD2; v_gene: TRBV27; CDR3aa: CAGSFVSSGNNEQFF; CDR3nt: TGTGCCGGCAGTTTCGTGTCTAGCGGGAATAATGAGCAGTTCTTC
abundance: .; j_gene: TRBJ2-7; d_gene: TRBD2; v_gene: TRBV7-3; CDR3aa: CASSRLAGGYYEQYF; CDR3nt: TGTGCCAGCAGCCGACTAGCGGGAGGATACTACGAGCAGTACTTC
abundance: hyperexpanded; j_gene: TRBJ2-5; d_gene: TRBD2; v_gene: TRBV27; CDR3aa: CASSQGLAGLEETQYF; CDR3nt: TGTGCCAGCAGCCAAGGACTAGCCGGATTGGAGGAGACCCAGTACTTC
abundance: large; j_gene: TRBJ2-1; d_gene: .; v_gene: TRBV29-1; CDR3aa: CSVEDQQGTNEQFF; CDR3nt: TGCAGTGTTGAAGACCAACAGGGTACCAATGAGCAGTTCTTC
abundance: large; j_gene: TRBJ1-6; d_gene: TRBD1; v_gene: TRBV13; CDR3aa: CASSDGTGGDSPLHF; CDR3nt: TGTGCCAGCAGCGACGGGACAGGGGGCGATTCACCCCTCCACTTT
abundance: medium-sized; j_gene: TRBJ2-1; d_gene: .; v_gene: TRBV28; CDR3aa: CASIPLGSGRDNEQFF; CDR3nt: TGTGCCAGCATCCCGCTGGGGAGCGGTAGGGACAATGAGCAGTTCTTC
abundance: large; j_gene: TRBJ2-3; d_gene: TRBD2; v_gene: TRBV7-3; CDR3aa: CASSRLALSADTQYF; CDR3nt: TGTGCCAGCAGCCGACTAGCGCTTTCAGCAGATACGCAGTATTTT
abundance: medium-sized; j_gene: TRBJ2-7; d_gene: .; v_gene: TRBV28; CDR3aa: CASIHLRDMHSEQYF; CDR3nt: TGTGCCAGCATTCACCTCCGGGACATGCACAGCGAGCAGTACTTC
abundance: large; j_gene: TRBJ2-7; d_gene: .; v_gene: TRBV25-1; CDR3aa: CASSGSSYEQYF; CDR3nt: TGTGCCAGCAGTGGTAGCTCCTACGAGCAGTACTTC
abundance: large; j_gene: TRBJ2-7; d_gene: TRBD2; v_gene: TRBV27; CDR3aa: CASSLEAGGPYEQYF; CDR3nt: TGTGCCAGCAGTTTAGAAGCGGGAGGGCCCTACGAGCAGTACTTC
abundance: large; j_gene: TRBJ2-7; d_gene: .; v_gene: TRBV24-1; CDR3aa: CATSDSKTDSYEQYF; CDR3nt: TGTGCCACCAGTGACTCGAAGACGGACTCCTACGAGCAGTACTTC
abundance: .; j_gene: TRBJ2-1; d_gene: TRBD2; v_gene: TRBV28; CDR3aa: CASSSGINEQFF; CDR3nt: TGTGCCAGTAGTAGCGGGATCAATGAGCAGTTCTTC
abundance: .; j_gene: TRBJ2-5; d_gene: .; v_gene: TRBV2; CDR3aa: CASRDGGRAIETQYF; CDR3nt: TGTGCCAGCAGAGACGGGGGGCGCGCTATTGAGACCCAGTACTTC
abundance: medium-sized; j_gene: TRBJ2-5; d_gene: .; v_gene: TRBV28; CDR3aa: CASSFLMRGQETQYF; CDR3nt: TGTGCCAGCAGTTTCCTCATGAGGGGCCAAGAGACCCAGTACTTC
abundance: medium-sized; j_gene: TRBJ1-5; d_gene: .; v_gene: TRBV28; CDR3aa: CASRTSSGLNQPQHF; CDR3nt: TGTGCCAGCAGGACTTCTTCAGGGTTGAATCAGCCCCAGCATTTT
abundance: large; j_gene: TRBJ2-3; d_gene: .; v_gene: TRBV5-4; CDR3aa: CASSFFGDSDTQYF; CDR3nt: TGTGCCAGCAGCTTTTTCGGGGATTCAGATACGCAGTATTTT
abundance: few; j_gene: TRBJ1-5; d_gene: .; v_gene: TRBV27; CDR3aa: CASSFLGSNQPQHF; CDR3nt: TGTGCCAGCAGTTTTTTGGGTAGCAATCAGCCCCAGCATTTT
abundance: few; j_gene: TRBJ2-1; d_gene: .; v_gene: TRBV28; CDR3aa: CASSLSHSYNEQFF; CDR3nt: TGTGCCAGCAGTCTTTCCCACTCCTACAATGAGCAGTTCTTC
abundance: large; j_gene: TRBJ1-5; d_gene: TRBD1; v_gene: TRBV2; CDR3aa: CASREGTGGFQPQHF; CDR3nt: TGTGCCAGCAGGGAAGGGACAGGGGGCTTTCAGCCCCAGCATTTT
abundance: .; j_gene: TRBJ2-3; d_gene: .; v_gene: TRBV25-1; CDR3aa: CDSCSLRGDTQYF; CDR3nt: TGTGACAGCTGTTCTCTCCGGGGCGACACGCAGTATTTT
abundance: large; j_gene: TRBJ2-5; d_gene: TRBD2; v_gene: TRBV27; CDR3aa: CASSLLAGAETQYF; CDR3nt: TGTGCCAGCAGTCTCTTAGCGGGAGCAGAGACCCAGTACTTC
abundance: large; j_gene: TRBJ2-1; d_gene: TRBD1; v_gene: TRBV29-1; CDR3aa: CSVTGVVNEQFF; CDR3nt: TGCAGCGTTACAGGGGTTGTGAATGAGCAGTTCTTC
abundance: .; j_gene: TRBJ2-7; d_gene: TRBD2; v_gene: TRBV14; CDR3aa: CASSPGLAVKTYF; CDR3nt: TGTGCCAGCAGCCCTGGACTAGCGGTAAAAACCTACTTC
abundance: medium-sized; j_gene: TRBJ2-7; d_gene: TRBD2; v_gene: TRBV28; CDR3aa: CASSSLSGRASYEQYF; CDR3nt: TGTGCCAGCAGTTCACTGAGCGGGAGGGCCTCCTACGAGCAGTACTTC
abundance: medium-sized; j_gene: TRBJ2-7; d_gene: .; v_gene: TRBV19; CDR3aa: CASSIVYSYEQYF; CDR3nt: TGTGCCAGTAGTATAGTCTACTCCTACGAGCAGTACTTC
abundance: large; j_gene: TRBJ2-2; d_gene: TRBD2; v_gene: TRBV2; CDR3aa: CASSARGGLAGGPVREGELFF; CDR3nt: TGTGCCAGCAGCGCTAGAGGGGGACTAGCGGGAGGCCCCGTGAGAGAGGGGGAGCTGTTTTTT
abundance: large; j_gene: TRBJ2-7; d_gene: TRBD1; v_gene: TRBV11-2; CDR3aa: CASNPGTVDYEQYF; CDR3nt: TGTGCCAGCAACCCCGGGACAGTAGACTACGAGCAGTACTTC
abundance: medium-sized; j_gene: TRBJ2-1; d_gene: .; v_gene: TRBV5-6; CDR3aa: CASSQVGAWEQFF; CDR3nt: TGTGCCAGCAGCCAGGTGGGGGCTTGGGAGCAGTTCTTC
abundance: .; j_gene: TRBJ2-1; d_gene: TRBD2; v_gene: TRBV27; CDR3aa: CASSLHGGRSSYNEQFF; CDR3nt: TGTGCCAGCAGTTTACACGGCGGGAGAAGCTCCTACAATGAGCAGTTCTTC
abundance: medium-sized; j_gene: TRBJ1-1; d_gene: TRBD1; v_gene: TRBV20-1; CDR3aa: CSASDRVSPVSEAFF; CDR3nt: TGCAGTGCTAGCGACAGGGTCAGCCCCGTGTCGGAAGCTTTCTTT
abundance: large; j_gene: TRBJ1-4; d_gene: .; v_gene: TRBV24-1; CDR3aa: CATSDWGPVEKLFF; CDR3nt: TGTGCCACCAGTGACTGGGGGCCTGTCGAAAAACTGTTTTTT